This T cell receptor (beta chain) is drawn from a study of regulatory T cells in long-lasting Graves disease (dated by TCRdb to the early 2020s). Regarding the research as a whole: To count as having persistent Graves' disease, a patient had to have received antithyroid drug treatment for over 5 years with TSH receptor autoantibodies remaining persistently positive. A total of about 35 samples underwent TCR sequencing: about 13 from persistent and about 20 from newly diagnosed Graves' disease patients. The study took place in China and was registered as a clinical trial. Patients with persistent Graves' disease were compared with patients with newly diagnosed Graves' disease using TCR sequencing and RNA sequencing of peripheral blood. On average, persistent Graves' disease patients in the clinical cohort had been on antithyroid drugs for around 9.5 years. The study at large found these results: Preferential use of TRBV28, TRBJ1-2 and TRBJ2-5 was observed in persistent disease, whereas TRBV20-1 and TRBJ2-1 were favored in newly diagnosed disease. Only peripheral blood was studied, because thyroid tissue, the primary lesion, was inaccessible. The authors noted that the small sample size was a limitation that may lower accuracy. A larger number of public clonotypes was shared among persistent patients (about 2,700) than among newly diagnosed patients (approximately 1,000). Only the TCR beta chain was sequenced and analyzed. Persistent Graves' disease patients showed lower TCR Shannon entropy and fewer highly expanded clones than newly diagnosed patients, suggesting clonal expansion.

The library was generated by multiplex PCR. TCRdb names Illumina HiSeq 4000 as the instrument used. TCR beta libraries were built with iRepertoire HTBI primers and Arm-PCR amplification of CDR3 regions. Gel purification was performed on PCR products prior to sequencing. The original methods were these. Gene usage analysis of CDR3 amino acid clonotypes relied on the approximately 62 TRBV and 13 to 15 TRBJ segments identified across samples. COPE and FqMerger were used to merge filtered high-quality paired reads into contigs. BLAST was used to align contigs to IMGT TRBV, TRBD and TRBJ reference genes, and CDR3 was defined according to IMGT. Any clonotype with a frequency above 0.1% was counted as a highly expanded clone. Shannon entropy served as the measure of repertoire diversity, while the Gini coefficient captured V-J evenness. Clonotypes shared by more than one individual were considered public. TCRdb trimmed the raw reads at Q25, called clones with MiXCR and kept productive beta chains. Entries that share a CDR3 protein sequence are merged under the most common genes and DNA. TCRdb, rather than the study authors, made the V and J calls. This sample gives more than 300,000 distinct CDR3 sequences in total; approximately 25% of them show up just once. Jointly, the top ten make up around 30% of the sample.

The CDR3 contains 14 residues, cysteine and phenylalanine counted. Left in the record is the CDR3 DNA by itself, 42 bases read in frame from the first base. V ends up 6 bases short and J 2 bases short, with an unmatched junction base count of 2. This clonotype has a count of ten or more. It has no known antigen specificity. The sample holds no much larger clone one base away, and base qualities are not on file. The time point label, as the study defines it: persistent/refractory GD, antithyroid drugs over 5 years with positive TRAb. For both TCR sequencing and RNA sequencing, RNA was extracted from PBMCs in TRIzol. The diagnosis of Graves' disease was made according to American Thyroid Association guidelines. Recruitment of patients was carried out at an endocrinology department in Xi'an, China. From each patient, around 9.3 milliliters of peripheral blood was collected into an EDTA anticoagulant tube. Ficoll Paque Plus density gradient separation was used to isolate PBMCs, and no additional T cell sorting was done. RNA quality was checked with an Agilent 2100 Bioanalyzer and agarose gel, and concentration with a NanoDrop 2000.

The chain uses TRBV12-3 or TRBV12-4 and TRBJ2-7; the central 12 bases match TRBD2. The sequences come from peripheral blood mononuclear cells (PBMCs), collected when the disease was refractory, from a patient treated with antithyroid drugs. This receptor was obtained from a woman in her 40s with Graves disease. Donor details come from another sample of the same person, matched by shared clones. The CDR3 here reads CASRTSGSPYEQYF. Read as DNA, the sequence is TGTGCCAGCAGGACTAGCGGGAGTCCCTACGAGCAGTACTTC.